One and the same sample provided the 6 T cell receptor beta chains below, sequenced in a study of beta chain features in type 1 diabetes. Sequencing targeted expressed TCRB transcripts, as all isolated RNA had been reverse transcribed. Generated by immunoSEQ multiplex PCR, the TCRdb table keeps only in-frame clones and is missing some. Of about 130,000 clones listed, 9% to 9.5% are singletons. The material sequenced was central memory CD4+ T cells from blood. All receptors derive from a man aged 18 to 30 in good health.

This clone was seen once. The chain recombines TRBV9 with TRBJ2-5; 7 bases fit TRBD2. The V segment lost 0 bases and the J segment 2 bases; nucleotides outside the gene matches: 10. The CDR3 is 17 amino acids. Germline assignment: CDR1 SGDLS and CDR2 YYNGEE. The CDR3 here is CASSVGAGASGQETQYF. In DNA form, the CDR3 reads TGTGCCAGCAGCGTAGGGGCCGGGGCTAGCGGACAAGAGACCCAGTACTTC.

This clone was recorded a few times. This chain joins TRBV7-9 and TRBJ2-5, with no clear D. The germline CDR1 and CDR2 sequences are SEHNR and FQNEAQ (reference sequence). There are 13 residues in the CDR3. Trimming removed 5 bases at V and 5 bases at J, with 12 bases between. This chain's CDR3 is CASSPDVGETQYF. CDR3 DNA sequence: TGTGCCAGCAGCCCAGACGTCGGGGAGACCCAGTACTTC.

This chain joins TRBV20-1 and TRBJ2-3, with TRBD2 as a possible D gene (5 bases). The ends were cut back, 4 bases at V and 5 bases at J, with 7 bases in the middle. Germline CDR1 DFQATT, CDR2 SNEGSKA (reference sequence). The CDR3 sequence is 11 residues long. CDR3: CSANTRDTQYF. For the CDR3, the DNA is TGCAGTGCTAATACTAGAGATACGCAGTATTTT.

This clone was observed a few times. The rearrangement joins TRBV28 to TRBJ1-5, with a possible D match to TRBD1 (5 bases). This CDR3 has 15 amino acids. V lost 3 bases and J lost 6, with 15 bases in between. Looked up from germline, CDR1 is MDHEN and CDR2 is SYDVKM. This chain's CDR3 is CASSFAGYSSQPQHF. CDR3 coding DNA: TGTGCCAGCAGTTTCGCAGGGTACTCATCTCAGCCCCAGCATTTT.

This clone was seen a handful of times. The rearrangement links TRBV7-2 to TRBJ1-5; 11 bases match TRBD1. Germline CDR1 reads SGHTA; CDR2 reads FQGNSA. CDR3 length: 15 residues. With 3 bases clipped from V and 5 bases from J, the junction kept 3 bases outside the gene matches. Here the CDR3 reads CASSFGQGAYQPQHF. The DNA for the CDR3 is TGTGCCAGCAGCTTTGGACAGGGGGCCTATCAGCCCCAGCATTTT.

J is TRBJ1-5 and V is TRBV5-1; D perhaps matches TRBD1 (5 bases). The CDR3 length is 16 residues. Trimming removed 0 bases at V and 6 bases at J, with 16 bases between. CDR1 is SGHRS, CDR2 YFSETQ, per germline. The CDR3 is CASSLAGSTAGQPQHF. CDR3 DNA sequence: TGCGCCAGCAGCTTGGCGGGGTCGACAGCGGGTCAGCCCCAGCATTTT.